A single T cell receptor (beta chain) is shown here with its context. The clone's antigen remains unknown. No base quality values were provided; no much bigger clone lies one nucleotide off. The immunoSEQ Assay, a bias-controlled multiplex PCR, was used to amplify TCRbeta CDR3 regions from genomic DNA. For the original study's pipeline: Nucleated cell counts per sample were estimated from amplification of reference gene primers within the assay. To quantify the absolute abundance of each unique TCRbeta CDR3 rearrangement, sequence reads were collapsed and filtered. Productive Simpson clonality was computed per sample as the square root of Simpson's diversity index over productive rearrangements. Not all clones reach the TCRdb copy of this immuneACCESS table, which keeps in-frame sequences only. Checked studies attribute under half of the gap to unresolved V genes and leave the rest unexplained. D and trimming were read from the DNA, whereas the V and J calls and clone size are those reported in that table. The sample records about 220,000 clones, roughly 84% of which are singletons. The ten largest clones add up to 9.5% to 10% of the sample.

Whole blood was collected in K2EDTA tubes by collaborating institutions according to the institutions' own protocols. For TCRbeta analysis, collaborators shipped samples in one of three forms: frozen whole blood, isolated PBMCs, or DNA extracted from either of those sample types. These data are taken from a study of blood T cell repertoires in COVID-19 (dated by TCRdb to 2018 to 2021). Broadly, across the study: Collaborator samples came from the United States, Italy and Spain and covered acute and convalescent phases of COVID-19. The material from the prospective study consisted of cDNA or gDNA derived from T cells, B-cell-depleted T cells, or PBMCs. Deeply sampled blood TCRbeta repertoires from subjects exposed to, actively infected with, or recovered from COVID-19 were included in the dataset. A freely available public database, intended as a resource for researchers studying the immune response to SARS-CoV-2, is where the repertoires were released. The samples were drawn from two sources: the first 160 participants of the ongoing ImmuneRACE study, and over 1,000 subjects contributed by 6 global collaborators. Nearly every sample came with metadata listing a de-identified subject ID, COVID-19 status, age in years and sex. Where available, HLA class I and class II types were taken from metadata supplied by the sample provider and were not determined by assay-based typing.

V is reduced by 0 bases and J by 3 bases, leaving a spacing of 13 bases between them. CDR1 and CDR2 were assigned from the germline V gene (reference sequence) as SGHKS and YYEKEE. Spanning cysteine to phenylalanine, the CDR3 consists of 15 amino acids. The sequence is cut down to CDR3 DNA, 45 bases in frame from base 1. Results and caveats for the whole study, not just this receptor: The quantity of clinical and demographic metadata differed by source and by participant and was supplied without curation.

Material for sequencing was peripheral blood. This TCR was recovered from a man aged 45 to 65 with active or convalescent COVID-19. This receptor chain uses TRBV5-5 and TRBJ2-7, with a weak D call of TRBD2 (5 bases match). The sequence in DNA is TGTGCCAGCAGCTTGGCTTCTAGCTCGGTCTACGAGCAGTACTTC. The encoded protein is CASSLASSSVYEQYF.